The T cell receptor beta chain under discussion was sequenced for a study of T cell repertoires in cytomegalovirus infection. The overall study: The public TCR beta signatures pointed to both CMV infection and matching HLA type.

Findings of the study overall: Cumulative public TCR beta family frequency identified carriers of CMV plus the relevant HLA. In two of eight donors, the top clonotype was HLA-C-restricted CMV-specific.

This clonotype was observed many times. Antigen specificity is unknown. TCRdb reprocessed the reads with MiXCR, giving one entry per CDR3 protein. This table holds 200,000 to 250,000 distinct CDR3 sequences, 12% found once. CDR1 and CDR2 from the germline V gene are SGHTA and FQGNSA. With 2 bases removed from V and 10 bases from J, the gap between germline ends came to 9 bases. The CDR3 runs 12 residues. The clonotype was recovered from a human donor in good health (CMV status not recorded). Some clones in this sample may be carry-over from other donors' samples. Sequencing input: PBMCs. The chain joins TRBV7-2 to TRBJ2-1; the D call may be TRBD1 or TRBD2 (5 bases each). Here the CDR3 DNA reads TGTGCCAGCAGCTTACTCCGGGGCGAGCAGTTCTTC. Its protein is CASSLLRGEQFF.